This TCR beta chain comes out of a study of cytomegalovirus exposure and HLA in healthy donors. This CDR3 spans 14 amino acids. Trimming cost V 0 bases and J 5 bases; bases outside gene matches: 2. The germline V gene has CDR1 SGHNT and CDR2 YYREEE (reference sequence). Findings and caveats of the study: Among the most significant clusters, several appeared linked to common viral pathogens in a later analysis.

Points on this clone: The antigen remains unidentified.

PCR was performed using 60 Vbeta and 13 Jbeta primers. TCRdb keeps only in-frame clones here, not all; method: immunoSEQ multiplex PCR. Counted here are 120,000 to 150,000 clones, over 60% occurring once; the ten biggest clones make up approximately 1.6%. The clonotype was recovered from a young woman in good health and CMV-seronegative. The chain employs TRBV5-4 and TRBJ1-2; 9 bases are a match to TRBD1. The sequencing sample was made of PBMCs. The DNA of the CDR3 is TGTGCCAGCAGCTTGGCCGGGACAGGGTATGGCTACACCTTC. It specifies CASSLAGTGYGYTF.